The 19 T cell receptor beta chains below come from one sample, sequenced in a study of T cell responses to AZD1222 COVID-19 vaccine (dated by TCRdb to about 2021). The time point label corresponds to: baseline before first vaccination. Library preparation was by the immunoSEQ multiplex PCR assay. TCRdb mirrors the immuneACCESS table, restricted to in-frame sequences. Some clones are absent from its copies; in checked studies, under half trace to an unresolved V gene, and the reason for the others is unknown. For this sample there are approximately 150,000 clones; approximately 90% appear just once. The biggest ten clones account for around 4.4% of the sample. This sample comprised peripheral blood, obtained on day 0 of AZD1222 vaccination. The receptors derive from an adult in good health.

V is TRBV5-1 and J is TRBJ2-3; TRBD1 agrees at 9 bases. The germline CDR1 and CDR2 sequences are SGHRS and YFSETQ. V was pared by 4 bases and J by 1 base, with 4 bases of the junction left unmatched. The CDR3 extends over 15 amino acids. CDR3 region: CASSIWTGGTDTQYF. CDR3 bases: TGCGCCAGCAGCATATGGACAGGGGGCACAGATACGCAGTATTTT.

The V gene is TRBV12-3 or TRBV12-4, the J gene TRBJ2-3, with unresolved D. Trimming removed 6 bases at V and 6 bases at J, with 13 bases between. The CDR3 spans 13 residues. The CDR3 sequence: CASRSARTDTQYF. In nucleotides, the CDR3 is TGTGCCAGCAGGTCCGCACGGACGGATACGCAGTATTTT.

The J gene is TRBJ2-7, the V gene TRBV3-1 (or the pseudogene TRBV3-2), with 11 bases matching TRBD1. Germline CDR1 is LGHDT and CDR2 is YNNKEL (reference sequence). The CDR3 has 14 amino acids. The junction had 2 bases not matched to a gene; V was cut back by 1 base and J by 6 bases. As DNA, the CDR3 is TGTGCCAGCAGCCAAGCCGGGACAGGGGGCGAGCAGTACTTC. This translates into CASSQAGTGGEQYF.

The CDR3 protein is CASSVEGRSQNIQYF. The CDR3 bases are TGTGCCAGCAGCGTAGAGGGTCGATCCCAAAACATTCAGTACTTC. The rearrangement links TRBV9 to TRBJ2-4; D remains unclear. Trimming cost V 0 bases and J 5 bases, with 12 bases left between them. Germline V gene lookup returns CDR1 SGDLS and CDR2 YYNGEE. This CDR3 spans 15 amino acids.

The chain combines TRBV11-3 with TRBJ1-1, with TRBD1 identical over 10 bases. V lost 4 bases to trimming and J lost 5 bases; unmatched junction nucleotides: 4. This CDR3 region has 14 residues. CDR1 and CDR2 from the germline V gene are SGHNT and YENEEA. The CDR3 nucleotides read TGTGCCAGCAGCTCAGGACAGGGGGAGACTGAAGCTTTCTTT. Translated, it gives CASSSGQGETEAFF.

The V call is TRBV11-2, the J call TRBJ2-2, with 8 bases lining up with TRBD1. Per germline, CDR1 SGHAT and CDR2 FQNNGV. CDR3 size: 15 residues. V gave up 5 bases and J gave up 5 bases; unmatched junction bases: 7. The CDR3 spells CASSPGTGGTGELFF. DNA for the CDR3: TGTGCCAGCAGCCCAGGGACAGGAGGAACCGGGGAGCTGTTTTTT.

The CDR3 is CASSDWTVNTGELFF. The CDR3 region has the DNA TGTGCCAGCAGTGATTGGACTGTGAACACCGGGGAGCTGTTTTTT. The chain joins TRBV2 to TRBJ2-2, with a possible D match to TRBD2 (5 bases). Germline lookup yields CDR1 SNHLY and CDR2 FYNNEI. The CDR3 has 15 amino acids. Trimming left V 3 bases short and J 1 base short, with 9 bases between.

The chain is built from TRBV30 and TRBJ2-2; 7 bases are a match to TRBD1. The CDR3 contains 15 residues. From germline, CDR1 is GTSNPN and CDR2 SVGIG (reference sequence). Losses at the gene ends were 4 bases for V and 8 bases for J; bases not matched to a gene: 13. The CDR3 is CAWKGIDRAVGELFF. The CDR3 DNA sequence: TGTGCCTGGAAAGGGATCGACAGGGCGGTTGGGGAGCTGTTTTTT.

The chain is built from TRBV6-1 and TRBJ2-5, with D perhaps given as TRBD1 or TRBD2 (6 bases each). CDR3 length equals 15 residues. Trimming removed 0 bases from V and 5 bases from J, with 13 bases in between. Germline loops: CDR1 MNHNS, CDR2 SASEGT. The CDR3 region is CASSEAVGGAETQYF. CDR3 nucleotide sequence: TGTGCCAGCAGTGAAGCGGTGGGGGGCGCGGAGACCCAGTACTTC.

The chain links TRBV12-3 or TRBV12-4 to TRBJ2-5; no clear D. The CDR3 is 11 residues long. Trimming left V 3 bases short and J 5 bases short, with 4 bases between. The DNA for the CDR3 is TGTGCCAGCAGTTTCAGGGAGACCCAGTACTTC. Its translation: CASSFRETQYF.

This clone was observed a handful of times. The V gene is TRBV28, the J gene TRBJ1-2, with 9 bases aligning to TRBD1. Germline CDR1 is MDHEN and CDR2 is SYDVKM. The ends lost 5 bases at V and 4 bases at J; junction bases unmatched: 11. This CDR3 spans 16 amino acids. DNA of the CDR3: TGTGCCAGCAGTACAGTTAGACAGGGGGACGTCTATGGCTACACCTTC. It translates to CASSTVRQGDVYGYTF.

The CDR3 spells CASSDTSGGTYEQYF. CDR3 DNA sequence: TGTGCCAGCAGTGACACTAGCGGGGGCACCTACGAGCAGTACTTC. The rearrangement links TRBV27 to TRBJ2-7, with 11 bases identical to TRBD2. This CDR3 region has 15 residues. Germline CDR1 and CDR2: MNHEY and SMNVEV (reference sequence). V lost 5 bases to trimming and J lost 2 bases; unmatched junction nucleotides: 5.

The sample holds one count of this clone. The J gene is TRBJ2-5, the V gene TRBV11-2; no definite D call. Germline V lookup: CDR1 SGHAT, CDR2 FQNNGV. The germline V and J ends were trimmed by 0 bases and 0 bases, with 5 bases remaining between them. There are 14 residues in the CDR3. CDR3 DNA sequence: TGTGCCAGCAGCTTAGAATACCACCAAGAGACCCAGTACTTC. It is translated as CASSLEYHQETQYF.

This rearrangement joins TRBV10-1 to TRBJ1-3; possible D gene TRBD1, 5 bases. The germline V and J ends were trimmed by 0 bases and 4 bases, with 10 bases remaining between them. Germline V gives CDR1 WNHNN, CDR2 SYGVQD (reference sequence). The CDR3 has 15 residues. As DNA, the CDR3 is TGCGCCAGCAGTGAGTCGGGGCGATCGGGAAACACCATATATTTT. This translates into CASSESGRSGNTIYF.

V gene TRBV29-1 combines with J gene TRBJ2-1; D ambiguous. Trimming left V 1 base short and J 10 bases short, with 14 bases between. This CDR3 spans 13 amino acids. The germline V gene has CDR1 SQVTM and CDR2 ANQGSEA. This CDR3 is CSVEGALLNEQFF. The CDR3 DNA follows: TGCAGCGTTGAAGGCGCCTTACTAAACGAGCAGTTCTTC.

A word on this clone: One junction end disagrees with the germline gene, perhaps due to a read error. The chain joins TRBV6-1 to TRBJ2-1; D is unresolved. Per germline, CDR1 MNHNS and CDR2 SASEGT. The CDR3 totals 11 residues. CDR3 sequence reads: CASREENEQFF. The DNA for the CDR3 is TGTGCCAGCAGAGAAGAAAATGAGCAGTTCTTC.

The chain couples TRBV27 to TRBJ1-6; 8 positions match TRBD1. Trimming cost V 6 bases and J 9 bases; bases outside gene matches: 13. This CDR3 region has 16 residues. The germline V gene has CDR1 MNHEY and CDR2 SMNVEV (reference sequence). The chain's CDR3 is CASRPMSQGALSPLHF. CDR3 nucleotide sequence: TGTGCCAGCAGGCCGATGAGTCAGGGGGCTCTTTCACCCCTCCACTTT.

The chain carries TRBV28 and TRBJ1-3, with a possible D match to TRBD1 (5 bases). V was trimmed by 2 bases and J by 2 bases, leaving 10 bases between them. CDR1 is MDHEN, CDR2 SYDVKM, per germline. CDR3 size: 15 residues. The CDR3 nucleotides read TGTGCCAGCAGTTTACCCGGGGCAGCTGGAAACACCATATATTTT. Translation gives CASSLPGAAGNTIYF.

This chain joins TRBV28 and TRBJ2-7; 7 bases align to TRBD1. Germline CDR1 and CDR2: MDHEN and SYDVKM. Germline trimming cut 2 bases from V and 2 bases from J; bases unmatched to any gene: 6. The CDR3 is 15 residues long. CDR3 nucleotides: TGTGCCAGCAGTTTAGAATGGGACAGTCCCTACGAGCAGTACTTC. It encodes CASSLEWDSPYEQYF.